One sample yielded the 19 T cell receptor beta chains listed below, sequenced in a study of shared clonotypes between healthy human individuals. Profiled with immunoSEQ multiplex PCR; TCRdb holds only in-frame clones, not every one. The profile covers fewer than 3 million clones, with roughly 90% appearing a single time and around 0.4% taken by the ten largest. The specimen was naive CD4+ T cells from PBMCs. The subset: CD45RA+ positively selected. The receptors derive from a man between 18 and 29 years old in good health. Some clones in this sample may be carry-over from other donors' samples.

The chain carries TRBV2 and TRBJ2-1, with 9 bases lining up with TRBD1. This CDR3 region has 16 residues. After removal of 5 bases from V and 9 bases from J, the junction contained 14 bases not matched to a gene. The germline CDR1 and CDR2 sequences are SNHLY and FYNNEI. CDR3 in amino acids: CASSPTWGQGSLEQFF. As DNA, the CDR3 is TGTGCCAGCAGTCCCACTTGGGGACAGGGATCTCTTGAGCAGTTCTTC.

The CDR3: CASSSPQGHNEQFF. In DNA form, the CDR3 reads TGTGCCAGCAGCTCCCCGCAGGGCCACAATGAGCAGTTCTTC. The chain couples TRBV7-9 to TRBJ2-1, with D possibly being TRBD1 (5 bases). CDR1 and CDR2 from the germline V gene are SEHNR and FQNEAQ (reference sequence). CDR3 size: 14 residues. Deletions cut 4 bases from V and 5 bases from J, with 12 bases between.

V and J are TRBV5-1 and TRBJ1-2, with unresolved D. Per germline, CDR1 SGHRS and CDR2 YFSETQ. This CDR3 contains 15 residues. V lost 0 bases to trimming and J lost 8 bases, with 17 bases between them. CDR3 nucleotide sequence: TGCGCCAGCAGCTTGGATTCGTACCACAGTCTGGGCTACACCTTC. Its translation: CASSLDSYHSLGYTF. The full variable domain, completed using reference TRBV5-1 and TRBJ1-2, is KAGVTQTPRYLIKTRGQQVTLSCSPISGHRSVSWYQQTPGQGLQFLFEYFSETQRNKGNFPGRFSGRQFSNSRSEMNVSTLELGDSALYLCASSLDSYHSLGYTFGSGTRLTVV.

The CDR3 coding sequence is TGTGCCAGCAGCTTAGTTGGGGCGACAGGACCCTCTAACTATGGCTACACCTTC. Translating gives CASSLVGATGPSNYGYTF. The chain links TRBV7-2 to TRBJ1-2; maybe TRBD1 (6 bases). Trimming pared 1 base from V and 0 bases from J, leaving 18 bases between. CDR3 length: 18 residues. In germline, CDR1 is SGHTA, CDR2 FQGNSA.

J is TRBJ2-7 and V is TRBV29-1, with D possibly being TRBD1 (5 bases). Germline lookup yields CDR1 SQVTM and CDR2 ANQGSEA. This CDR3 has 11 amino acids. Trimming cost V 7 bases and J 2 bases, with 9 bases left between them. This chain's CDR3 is CSAGHAYEQYF. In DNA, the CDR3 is TGCAGCGCTGGACATGCCTACGAGCAGTACTTC.

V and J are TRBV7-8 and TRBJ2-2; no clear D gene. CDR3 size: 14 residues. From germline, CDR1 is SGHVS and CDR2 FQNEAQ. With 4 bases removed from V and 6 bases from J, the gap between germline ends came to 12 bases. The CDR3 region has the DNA TGTGCCAGCAGCTCGAAAAACCGGGCCGGGGAGCTGTTTTTT. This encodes CASSSKNRAGELFF. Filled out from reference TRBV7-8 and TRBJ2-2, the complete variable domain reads GAGVSQSPRYKVAKRGQDVALRCDPISGHVSLFWYQQALGQGPEFLTYFQNEAQLDKSGLPSDRFFAERPEGSVSTLKIQRTQQEDSAVYLCASSSKNRAGELFFGEGSRLTVL.

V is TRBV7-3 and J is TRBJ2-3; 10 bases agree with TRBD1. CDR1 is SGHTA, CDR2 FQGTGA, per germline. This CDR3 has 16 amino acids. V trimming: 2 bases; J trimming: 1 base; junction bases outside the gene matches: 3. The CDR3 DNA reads TGTGCCAGCAGCTTAGCTGGACAGGGGGGCACAGATACGCAGTATTTT. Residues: CASSLAGQGGTDTQYF. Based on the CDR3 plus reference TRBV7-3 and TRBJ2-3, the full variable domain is GAGVSQTPSNKVTEKGKYVELRCDPISGHTALYWYRQSLGQGPEFLIYFQGTGAADDSGLPNDRFFAVRPEGSVSTLKIQRTERGDSAVYLCASSLAGQGGTDTQYFGPGTRLTVL.

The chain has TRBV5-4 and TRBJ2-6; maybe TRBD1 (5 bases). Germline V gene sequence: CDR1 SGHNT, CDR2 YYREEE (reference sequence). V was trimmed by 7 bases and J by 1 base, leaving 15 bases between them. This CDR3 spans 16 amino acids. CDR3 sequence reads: CASGQGAPSGANVLTF. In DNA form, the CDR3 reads TGTGCCAGCGGGCAGGGTGCCCCATCTGGGGCCAACGTCCTGACTTTC.

The CDR3 is CAISDGVADEQYF. The CDR3 DNA reads as TGTGCCATCAGTGATGGAGTAGCCGACGAGCAGTACTTC. V gene TRBV10-3 combines with J gene TRBJ2-7; D remains ambiguous. The V end was cut by 3 bases, the J end by 5 bases, with 11 bases between. The CDR3 runs to 13 residues. Germline-derived CDR1 and CDR2 are ENHRY and SYGVKD.

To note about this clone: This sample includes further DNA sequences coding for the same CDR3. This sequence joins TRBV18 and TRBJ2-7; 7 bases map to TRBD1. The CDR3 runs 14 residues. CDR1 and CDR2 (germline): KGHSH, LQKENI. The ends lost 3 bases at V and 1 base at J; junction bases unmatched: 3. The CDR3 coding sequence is TGTGCCAGCTCACCTGGGGACAGTTCCTACGAGCAGTACTTC. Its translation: CASSPGDSSYEQYF.

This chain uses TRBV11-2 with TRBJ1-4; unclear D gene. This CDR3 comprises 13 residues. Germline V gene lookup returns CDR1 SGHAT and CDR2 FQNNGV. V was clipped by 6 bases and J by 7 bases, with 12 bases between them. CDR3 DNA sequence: TGTGCCAGCAGAGCTTATTCGGTTGAAAAACTGTTTTTT. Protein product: CASRAYSVEKLFF.

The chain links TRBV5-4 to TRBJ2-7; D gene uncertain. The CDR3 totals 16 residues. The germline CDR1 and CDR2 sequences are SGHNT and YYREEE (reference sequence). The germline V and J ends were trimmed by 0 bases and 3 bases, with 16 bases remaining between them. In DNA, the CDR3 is TGTGCCAGCAGCTTGGCAGGAGCAAACCGAATCTACGAGCAGTACTTC. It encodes CASSLAGANRIYEQYF.

CDR3 coding DNA: TGTGCCAGCAGTCTACTGACAGGGGTTGTTGGCTACACCTTC. Protein product: CASSLLTGVVGYTF. The gene calls are TRBV28 and TRBJ1-2; 8 bases map to TRBD1. CDR1 is MDHEN and CDR2 is SYDVKM in the germline V gene. The CDR3 length is 14 residues. V dropped 5 bases and J dropped 7; count of bases not matched to a gene: 9.

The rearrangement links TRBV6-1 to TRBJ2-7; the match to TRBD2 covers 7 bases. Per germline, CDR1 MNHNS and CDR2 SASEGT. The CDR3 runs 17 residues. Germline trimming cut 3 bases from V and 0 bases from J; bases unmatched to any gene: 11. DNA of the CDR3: TGTGCCAGCAGTGATTTATGGACTAGACAATCCTCCTACGAGCAGTACTTC. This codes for CASSDLWTRQSSYEQYF.

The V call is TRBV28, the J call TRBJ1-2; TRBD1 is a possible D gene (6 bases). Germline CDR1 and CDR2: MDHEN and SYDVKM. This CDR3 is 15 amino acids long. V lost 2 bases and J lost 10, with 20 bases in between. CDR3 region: CASSLGQFAVQDYTF. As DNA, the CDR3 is TGTGCCAGCAGTTTAGGACAGTTCGCCGTACAGGACTACACCTTC.

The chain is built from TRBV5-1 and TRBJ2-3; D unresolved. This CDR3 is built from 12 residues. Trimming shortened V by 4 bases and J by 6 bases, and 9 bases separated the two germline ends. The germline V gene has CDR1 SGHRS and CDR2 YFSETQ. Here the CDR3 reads CASSDNMDTQYF. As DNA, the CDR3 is TGCGCCAGCAGCGATAATATGGATACGCAGTATTTT.

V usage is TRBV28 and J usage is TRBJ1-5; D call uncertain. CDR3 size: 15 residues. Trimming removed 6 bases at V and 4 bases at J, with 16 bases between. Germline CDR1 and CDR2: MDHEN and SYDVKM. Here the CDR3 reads CASSAEESLNQPQHF. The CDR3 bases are TGTGCCAGCAGCGCAGAGGAGTCCTTAAATCAGCCCCAGCATTTT. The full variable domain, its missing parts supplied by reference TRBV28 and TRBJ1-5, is DVKVTQSSRYLVKRTGEKVFLECVQDMDHENMFWYRQDPGLGLRLIYFSYDVKMKEKGDIPEGYSVSREKKERFSLILESASTNQTSMYLCASSAEESLNQPQHFGDGTRLSIL.

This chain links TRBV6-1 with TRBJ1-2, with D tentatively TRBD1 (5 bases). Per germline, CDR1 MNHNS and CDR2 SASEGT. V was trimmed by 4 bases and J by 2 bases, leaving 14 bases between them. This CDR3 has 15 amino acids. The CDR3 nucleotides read TGTGCCAGCAGTGTAGAGGCAGGGAGAAACTATGGCTACACCTTC. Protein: CASSVEAGRNYGYTF.

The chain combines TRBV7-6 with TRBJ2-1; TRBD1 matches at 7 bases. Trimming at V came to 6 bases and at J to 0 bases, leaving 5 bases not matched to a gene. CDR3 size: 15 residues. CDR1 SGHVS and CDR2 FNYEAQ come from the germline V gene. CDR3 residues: CASRQTGSSYNEQFF. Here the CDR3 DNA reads TGTGCCAGCAGACAGACAGGGAGCTCCTACAATGAGCAGTTCTTC.